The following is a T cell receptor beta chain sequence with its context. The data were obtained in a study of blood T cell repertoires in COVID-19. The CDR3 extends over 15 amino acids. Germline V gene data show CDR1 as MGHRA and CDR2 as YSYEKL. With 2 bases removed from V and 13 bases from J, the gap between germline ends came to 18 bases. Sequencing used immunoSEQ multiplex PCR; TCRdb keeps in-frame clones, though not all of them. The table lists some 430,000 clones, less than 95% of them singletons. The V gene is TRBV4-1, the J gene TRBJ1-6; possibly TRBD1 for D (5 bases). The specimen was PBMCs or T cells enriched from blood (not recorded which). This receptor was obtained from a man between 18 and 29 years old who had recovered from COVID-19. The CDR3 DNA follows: TGCGCCAGCAGCCAAATCGGGGGGAAAGATCCTCCCCTCCACTTT. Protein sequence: CASSQIGGKDPPLHF.